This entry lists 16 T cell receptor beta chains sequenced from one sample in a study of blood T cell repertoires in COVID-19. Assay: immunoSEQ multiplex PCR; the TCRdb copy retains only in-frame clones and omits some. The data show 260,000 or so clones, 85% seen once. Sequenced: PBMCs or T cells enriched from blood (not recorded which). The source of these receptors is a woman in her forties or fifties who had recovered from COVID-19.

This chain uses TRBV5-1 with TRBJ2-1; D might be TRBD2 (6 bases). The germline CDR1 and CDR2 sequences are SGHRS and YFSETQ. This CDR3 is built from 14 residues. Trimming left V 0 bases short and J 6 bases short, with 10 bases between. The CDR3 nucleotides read TGCGCCAGCAGCTTGGAAAGGGACTTCAATGAGCAGTTCTTC. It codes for CASSLERDFNEQFF. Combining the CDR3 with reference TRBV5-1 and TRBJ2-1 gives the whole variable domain KAGVTQTPRYLIKTRGQQVTLSCSPISGHRSVSWYQQTPGQGLQFLFEYFSETQRNKGNFPGRFSGRQFSNSRSEMNVSTLELGDSALYLCASSLERDFNEQFFGPGTRLTVL.

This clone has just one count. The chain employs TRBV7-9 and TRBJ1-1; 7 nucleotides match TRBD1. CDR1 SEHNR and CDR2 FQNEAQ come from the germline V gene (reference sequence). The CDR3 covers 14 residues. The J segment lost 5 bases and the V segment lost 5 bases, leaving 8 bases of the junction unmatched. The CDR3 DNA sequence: TGTGCCAGCAGCGGATACAGGGGACGAACTGAAGCTTTCTTT. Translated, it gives CASSGYRGRTEAFF.

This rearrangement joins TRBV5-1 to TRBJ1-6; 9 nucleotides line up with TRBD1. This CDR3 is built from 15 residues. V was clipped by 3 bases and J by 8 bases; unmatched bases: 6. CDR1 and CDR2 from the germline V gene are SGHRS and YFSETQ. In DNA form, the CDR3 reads TGCGCCAGCAGCTCATCACAGGGGGCCGATTCACCCCTCCACTTT. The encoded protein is CASSSSQGADSPLHF. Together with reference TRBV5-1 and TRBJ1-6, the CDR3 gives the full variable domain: KAGVTQTPRYLIKTRGQQVTLSCSPISGHRSVSWYQQTPGQGLQFLFEYFSETQRNKGNFPGRFSGRQFSNSRSEMNVSTLELGDSALYLCASSSSQGADSPLHFGNGTRLTVT.

The CDR3 spells CASSLDPRGRFTEQFF. The CDR3 region has the DNA TGTGCCAGCAGCTTAGATCCCAGGGGACGATTCACTGAGCAGTTCTTC. The chain has TRBV7-6 and TRBJ2-1; perhaps TRBD1 as D (6 bases). Trimming shortened V by 1 base and J by 9 bases, and 19 bases separated the two germline ends. CDR1 and CDR2 (germline): SGHVS, FNYEAQ. The CDR3 extends over 16 amino acids.

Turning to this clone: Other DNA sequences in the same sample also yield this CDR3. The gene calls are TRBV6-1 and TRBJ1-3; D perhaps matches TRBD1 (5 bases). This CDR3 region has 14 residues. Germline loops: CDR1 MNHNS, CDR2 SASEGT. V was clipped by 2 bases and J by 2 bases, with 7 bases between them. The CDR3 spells CASSESGAGNTIYF. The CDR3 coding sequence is TGTGCCAGCAGTGAATCGGGGGCTGGAAACACCATATATTTT.

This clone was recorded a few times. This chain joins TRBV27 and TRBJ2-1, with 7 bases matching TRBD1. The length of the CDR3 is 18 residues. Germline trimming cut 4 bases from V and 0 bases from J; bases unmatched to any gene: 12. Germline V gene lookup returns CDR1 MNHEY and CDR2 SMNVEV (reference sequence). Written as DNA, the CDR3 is TGTGCCAGCAGTTCAACGTCGGACAGGCGGAGCTCCTACAATGAGCAGTTCTTC. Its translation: CASSSTSDRRSSYNEQFF.

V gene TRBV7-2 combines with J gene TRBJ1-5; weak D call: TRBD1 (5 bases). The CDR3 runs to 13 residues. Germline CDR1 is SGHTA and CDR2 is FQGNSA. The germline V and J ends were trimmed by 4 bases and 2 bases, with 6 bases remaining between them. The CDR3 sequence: CASSSQGNQPQHF. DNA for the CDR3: TGTGCCAGCAGCTCACAGGGCAATCAGCCCCAGCATTTT.

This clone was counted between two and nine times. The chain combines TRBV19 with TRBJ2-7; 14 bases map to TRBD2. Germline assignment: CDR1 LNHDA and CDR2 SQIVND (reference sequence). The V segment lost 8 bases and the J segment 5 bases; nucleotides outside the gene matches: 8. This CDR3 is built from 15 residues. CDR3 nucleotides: TGTGCCAGTGGGTACGTGGGACTAGCGGGAGACGAGCAGTACTTC. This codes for CASGYVGLAGDEQYF. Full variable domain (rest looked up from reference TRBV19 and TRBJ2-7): DGGITQSPKYLFRKEGQNVTLSCEQNLNHDAMYWYRQDPGQGLRLIYYSQIVNDFQKGDIAEGYSVSREKKESFPLTVTSAQKNPTAFYLCASGYVGLAGDEQYFGPGTRLTVT.

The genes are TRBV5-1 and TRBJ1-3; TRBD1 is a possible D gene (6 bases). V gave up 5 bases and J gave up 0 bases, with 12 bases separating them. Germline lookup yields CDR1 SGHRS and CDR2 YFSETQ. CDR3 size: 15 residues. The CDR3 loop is CASSSTGFSGNTIYF. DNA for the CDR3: TGCGCCAGCAGTTCAACAGGGTTCTCTGGAAACACCATATATTTT. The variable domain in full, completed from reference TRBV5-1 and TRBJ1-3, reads KAGVTQTPRYLIKTRGQQVTLSCSPISGHRSVSWYQQTPGQGLQFLFEYFSETQRNKGNFPGRFSGRQFSNSRSEMNVSTLELGDSALYLCASSSTGFSGNTIYFGEGSWLTVV.

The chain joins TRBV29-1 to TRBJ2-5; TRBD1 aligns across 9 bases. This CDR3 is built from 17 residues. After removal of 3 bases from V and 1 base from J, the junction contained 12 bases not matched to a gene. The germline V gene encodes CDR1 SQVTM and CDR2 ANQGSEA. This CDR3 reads CSVETSGTGSFQETQYF. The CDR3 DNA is TGCAGCGTTGAGACATCCGGGACAGGGAGTTTCCAAGAGACCCAGTACTTC.

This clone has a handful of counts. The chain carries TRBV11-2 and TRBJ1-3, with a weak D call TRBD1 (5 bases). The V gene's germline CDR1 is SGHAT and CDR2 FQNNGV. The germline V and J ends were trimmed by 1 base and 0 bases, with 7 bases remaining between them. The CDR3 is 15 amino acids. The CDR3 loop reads CASSLGGGSGNTIYF. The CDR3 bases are TGTGCCAGCAGCTTAGGGGGGGGCTCTGGAAACACCATATATTTT. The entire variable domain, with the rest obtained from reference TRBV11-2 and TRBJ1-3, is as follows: EAGVAQSPRYKIIEKRQSVAFWCNPISGHATLYWYQQILGQGPKLLIQFQNNGVVDDSQLPKDRFSAERLKGVDSTLKIQPAKLEDSAVYLCASSLGGGSGNTIYFGEGSWLTVV.

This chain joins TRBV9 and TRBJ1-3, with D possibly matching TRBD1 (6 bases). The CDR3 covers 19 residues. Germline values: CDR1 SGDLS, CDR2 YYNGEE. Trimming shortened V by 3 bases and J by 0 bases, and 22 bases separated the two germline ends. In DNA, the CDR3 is TGTGCCAGCAGCGGAACAGGGTCCAACCGACCCGTCTCTGGAAACACCATATATTTT. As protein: CASSGTGSNRPVSGNTIYF.

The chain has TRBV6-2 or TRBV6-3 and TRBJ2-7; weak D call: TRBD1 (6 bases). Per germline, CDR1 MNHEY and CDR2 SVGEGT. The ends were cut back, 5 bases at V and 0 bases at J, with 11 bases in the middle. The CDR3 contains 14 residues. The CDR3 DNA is TGTGCCAGCAGTACAACAGGGTTCTCCTACGAGCAGTACTTC. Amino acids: CASSTTGFSYEQYF.

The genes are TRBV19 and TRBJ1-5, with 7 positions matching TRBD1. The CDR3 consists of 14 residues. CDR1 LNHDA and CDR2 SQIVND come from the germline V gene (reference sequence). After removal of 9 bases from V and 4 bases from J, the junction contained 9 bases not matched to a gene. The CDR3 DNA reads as TGTGCCAGCCGACGGACAGGCTCGAATCAGCCCCAGCATTTT. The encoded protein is CASRRTGSNQPQHF.

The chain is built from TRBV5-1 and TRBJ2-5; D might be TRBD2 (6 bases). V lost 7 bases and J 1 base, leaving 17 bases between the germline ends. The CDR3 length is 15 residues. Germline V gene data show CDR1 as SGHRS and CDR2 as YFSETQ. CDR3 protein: CASGFAGIPQETQYF. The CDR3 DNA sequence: TGCGCCAGCGGATTTGCGGGAATACCCCAAGAGACCCAGTACTTC.

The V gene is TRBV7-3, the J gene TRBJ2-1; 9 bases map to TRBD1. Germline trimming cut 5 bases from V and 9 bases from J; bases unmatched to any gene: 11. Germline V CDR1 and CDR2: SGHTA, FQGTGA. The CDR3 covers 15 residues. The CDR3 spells CASSLTGGLWGEQFF. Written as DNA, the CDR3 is TGTGCCAGCAGCCTCACAGGGGGCCTGTGGGGTGAGCAGTTCTTC.